A selection of T cell receptor beta chains follows, all from one sample in a study of neoadjuvant anti-PD-1 for oral cavity cancer. The assay was immunoSEQ multiplex PCR, and TCRdb's table has in-frame clones only and misses some. The sample contains about 79,000 clones, over 70% of which appear only once. The sequences come from PBMCs, collected before nivolumab (anti-PD-1) treatment. These TCRs come from a person aged 35-79 years with oral cavity squamous cell carcinoma. Both conserved end residues are part of each CDR3. A D gene is named only where the DNA matches it firmly. Where a row states a size, it is once, few, many or the class of an expanded clone; other rows omit it.

clone_size j_call v_call d_call cdr3_nt cdr3_aa
. TRBJ1-2 TRBV5-4 TRBD1 TGTGCCAGCAGCTTGCGACAGGGGAACTATGGCTACACCTTC CASSLRQGNYGYTF
. TRBJ1-1 TRBV29-1 . TGCAGCGGAGGGGACACTGAAGCTTTCTTT CSGGDTEAFF
few TRBJ2-5 TRBV30 . TGTGCCTGGAGTGGGGAGGCGGCCCAGTACTTC CAWSGEAAQYF
. TRBJ2-3 TRBV29-1 . TGCAGCGTAAAACTAGATACGCAGTATTTT CSVKLDTQYF
. TRBJ1-5 TRBV11-2 . TGTGCCAGCAGCTTAGGCGGCAATAGCAATCAGCCCCAGCATTTT CASSLGGNSNQPQHF
. TRBJ2-7 TRBV19 . TGTGCCAGTAGTATGGGGGACGAACGCAACACCTACGAGCAGTACTTC CASSMGDERNTYEQYF
. TRBJ2-7 TRBV4-1 TRBD2 TGCGCCAGCAGCCAAGATCCGTGGACTAGCGGAGACGAGCAGTACTTC CASSQDPWTSGDEQYF
. TRBJ2-7 TRBV6-5 . TGTGCCAGCAGTTACTCGGGGGGAAGCTCCTACGAGCAGTACTTC CASSYSGGSSYEQYF
. TRBJ2-6 TRBV6-6 . TGTGCCAGCAGTAGCTACAGCTCTGGGGCCAACGTCCTGACTTTC CASSSYSSGANVLTF
. TRBJ2-5 TRBV5-1 TRBD2 TGCGCCAGCAGCTTGGTGGCGGGGGGCGATAAGACCCAGTACTTC CASSLVAGGDKTQYF
. TRBJ2-1 TRBV5-1 . TGCGCCAGCAGTCCGGACCAACTGTACAATGAGCAGTTCTTC CASSPDQLYNEQFF
once TRBJ2-7 TRBV28 TRBD1 TGTGCCAGCGGGACAGATTACGAGCAGTACTTC CASGTDYEQYF
. TRBJ2-5 TRBV4-1 TRBD1 TGCGCCAGCAGCCAAGCGGGTTCAGGGGGAGAGACCCAGTACTTC CASSQAGSGGETQYF
. TRBJ1-5 TRBV19 TRBD1 TGTGCCAGTAGTGGGGACAGGGGGAATCAGCCCCAGCATTTT CASSGDRGNQPQHF
once TRBJ2-7 TRBV28 . TGTGCCAGCAGTTTCCCAGGGTTCTACGAGCAGTACTTC CASSFPGFYEQYF
. TRBJ2-2 TRBV2 . TGTGCCAGCGTCTACTACTTAATCACCGGGGAGCTGTTTTTT CASVYYLITGELFF
once TRBJ2-1 TRBV5-1 . TGCGCCAGCAGCTTGGCCCTATCGGGAAATGAGCAGTTCTTC CASSLALSGNEQFF
. TRBJ1-2 TRBV14 . TGTGCCAGCAGCCTCGGGATCTATGGCTACACCTTC CASSLGIYGYTF
. TRBJ1-2 TRBV27 TRBD1 TGTGCCAGCAGTCCACATCCGGGGACAGGGAACTATGGCTACACCTTC CASSPHPGTGNYGYTF
. TRBJ2-1 TRBV9 TRBD2 TGTGCCAGCAGAAAAACCGGGACTAGCGGGAAATTCTTC CASRKTGTSGKFF
. TRBJ2-7 TRBV6-6 TRBD2 TGTGCCAGCAGTTCCCCGGGACTAGCGGGAGACTACGAGCAGTACTTC CASSSPGLAGDYEQYF
once TRBJ1-4 TRBV30 . TGTGCCTGGATACAGGGCGGTAATGAAAAACTGTTTTTT CAWIQGGNEKLFF
. TRBJ2-1 TRBV2 . TGTGCCAGCAACGACAGGCTCCCCTACAATGAGCAGTTCTTC CASNDRLPYNEQFF
. TRBJ2-3 TRBV5-1 . TGCGCCAGCAGCCGGGGCACTGGAACTAGGGTTCCAGATACGCAGTATTTT CASSRGTGTRVPDTQYF
. TRBJ2-7 TRBV10-3 . TGTGCCATCAGGGCGACTAGCTCCTACGAGCAGTACTTC CAIRATSSYEQYF
. TRBJ2-7 TRBV15 TRBD1 TGTGCCTCGAGAGGGACAGGGGCTTCGAACGAGCAGTACTTC CASRGTGASNEQYF